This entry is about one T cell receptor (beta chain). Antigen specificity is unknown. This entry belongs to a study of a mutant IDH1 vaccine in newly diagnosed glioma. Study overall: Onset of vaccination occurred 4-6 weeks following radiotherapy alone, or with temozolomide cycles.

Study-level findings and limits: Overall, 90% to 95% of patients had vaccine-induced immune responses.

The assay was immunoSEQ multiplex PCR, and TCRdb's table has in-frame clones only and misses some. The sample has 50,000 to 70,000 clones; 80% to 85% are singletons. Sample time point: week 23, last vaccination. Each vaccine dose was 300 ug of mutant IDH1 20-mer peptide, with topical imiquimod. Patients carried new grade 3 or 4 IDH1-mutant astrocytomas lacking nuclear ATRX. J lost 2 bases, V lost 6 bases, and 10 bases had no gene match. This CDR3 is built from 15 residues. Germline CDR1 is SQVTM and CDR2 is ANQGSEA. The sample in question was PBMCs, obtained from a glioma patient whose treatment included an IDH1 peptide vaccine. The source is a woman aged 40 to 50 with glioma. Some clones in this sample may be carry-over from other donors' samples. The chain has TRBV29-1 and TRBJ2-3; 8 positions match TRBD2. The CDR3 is CSVPRRGAPTDTQYF. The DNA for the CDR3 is TGCAGCGTCCCCCGGCGGGGGGCACCCACAGATACGCAGTATTTT.